Detailed here is one T cell receptor (beta chain). Antigen: not known. The sample carries other DNA sequences with the same CDR3. The record originates from a study of vaccination effects on CD4 cells after COVID-19. Data came from immunoSEQ multiplex PCR; TCRdb stores just in-frame clones and leaves some out. This table holds 50,000 to 70,000 clones, under 85% found once. The CDR3 runs 16 residues. Per germline, CDR1 SGHRS and CDR2 YFSETQ. V shed 4 bases and J 3 bases; nucleotides not matched to a gene: 10. Upon completion of 10 days in culture, CD4+ T cells were isolated. The study, taken as a whole, reports: The study, lacking early post-infection timepoints, had few convalescent patients. There was marked clonal contraction among infection- and vaccine-induced clones late after vaccination.

The chain carries TRBV5-1 and TRBJ2-3; TRBD2 matches at 8 bases. The specimen was CD4+ T cells from PBMCs cultured without peptide, collected before COVID-19 vaccination. This clonotype originated in a human donor who had a prior SARS-CoV-2 infection. CDR3 sequence (DNA): TGCGCCAGCAGCCTTGGGGGGACTAGGGGTACAGATACGCAGTATTTT. Translating gives CASSLGGTRGTDTQYF.